The present TCR beta chain was sequenced within a study of shared clonotypes between healthy human individuals. Whole-study findings and limits: Larger estimated richness was generally seen in naive subsets than in memory subsets. Between several donors, naive CD4 clonotypes were shared at a level of about 5%.

Germline V gene sequence: CDR1 SGHNT, CDR2 YYREEE (reference sequence). The ends were cut back, 1 base at V and 4 bases at J, with 15 bases in the middle. This CDR3 has 17 amino acids. Sequenced by immunoSEQ multiplex PCR; TCRdb stores in-frame clones only, minus some. The sample has some 2.4 million clones; approximately 93% are singletons. A remark on this clone: The antigen is unknown.

Donors, without exception, were Caucasian adults residing in Nashville, Tennessee. CD45RA+ naive and CD45RA-negative memory subsets were separated from CD4+ cells. The receptor was derived from a young man in good health. Some clones in this sample may be carry-over from other donors' samples. The V call is TRBV5-4, the J call TRBJ2-6, with TRBD1 as a possible D gene (5 bases). What was sequenced was naive CD4+ T cells from PBMCs. Sample subset: CD45RA+ positively selected. In nucleotides, the CDR3 is TGTGCCAGCAGCTTGATGACAGCCGGTCCGGGGGCCAACGTCCTGACTTTC. This codes for CASSLMTAGPGANVLTF.